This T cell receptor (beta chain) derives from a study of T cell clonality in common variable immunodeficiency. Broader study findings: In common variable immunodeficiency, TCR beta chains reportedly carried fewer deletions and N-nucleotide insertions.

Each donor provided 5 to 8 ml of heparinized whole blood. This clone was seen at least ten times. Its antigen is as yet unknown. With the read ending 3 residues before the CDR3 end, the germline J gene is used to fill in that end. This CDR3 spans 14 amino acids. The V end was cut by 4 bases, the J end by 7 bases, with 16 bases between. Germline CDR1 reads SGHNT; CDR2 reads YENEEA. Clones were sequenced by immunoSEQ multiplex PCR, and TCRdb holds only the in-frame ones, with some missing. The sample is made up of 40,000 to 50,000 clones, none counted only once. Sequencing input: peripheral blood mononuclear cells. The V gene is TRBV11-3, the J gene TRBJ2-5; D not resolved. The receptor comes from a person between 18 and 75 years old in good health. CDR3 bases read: TGTGCCAGCAGCTCAGAATCTGCCGTCGGGACC. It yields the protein CASSSESAVGT. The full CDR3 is CASSSESAVGTQYF.